This is a list of T cell receptor beta chains from one sample in a study of blood T cells in healthy people across ages. From the 5' RACE reads, TCRdb called clonotypes with MiXCR, one entry per CDR3 protein. This sample has about 680,000 distinct CDR3 sequences, with 49% found just once. Sequencing used blood. The receptors were sampled from a woman aged 60-75 years in good health. CDR3s include the opening cysteine and the closing phenylalanine or tryptophan. The order of the fields is D gene, clone size, J gene, V gene, CDR3 protein, CDR3 DNA. The D gene is left open where the match is weak. Expanded clones are given a class, and other clones once, few, many or no size at all.

>.|few|TRBJ2-7|TRBV3-1
CASSQGHNEQYF
TGTGCCAGCAGCCAAGGTCATAACGAGCAGTACTTC
>TRBD1|.|TRBJ1-5|TRBV20-1
CSVKAGTGGLGEPQHF
TGCAGTGTAAAAGCGGGGACAGGGGGACTCGGGGAGCCCCAGCATTTT
>.|.|TRBJ2-7|TRBV2
CASSDAALGSSYEQYF
TGTGCCAGCAGTGATGCGGCGCTAGGGAGCTCCTACGAGCAGTACTTC
>.|.|TRBJ2-5|TRBV29-1
CSAGIRGGQETQYF
TGCAGCGCTGGCATTAGGGGGGGCCAAGAGACCCAGTACTTC
>TRBD1|.|TRBJ1-1|TRBV6-2/TRBV6-3
CASSFGQGGAEAFF
TGTGCCAGCAGCTTCGGACAGGGCGGGGCTGAAGCTTTCTTT
>.|.|TRBJ2-1|TRBV7-2
CASSLGDGFYNEQFF
TGTGCCAGCAGCTTAGGGGACGGATTTTACAATGAGCAGTTCTTC
>.|.|TRBJ2-1|TRBV10-3
CAISEQGSSEQFF
TGTGCCATCAGTGAGCAGGGGAGCAGTGAGCAGTTCTTC
>.|.|TRBJ2-1|TRBV7-8
CASSLQGRGFYNEQFF
TGTGCCAGCAGCTTACAAGGCCGGGGGTTTTACAATGAGCAGTTCTTC
>TRBD1|.|TRBJ1-1|TRBV20-1
CSARDYRGRGTEAFF
TGCAGTGCTCGAGATTACAGGGGGCGCGGCACTGAAGCTTTCTTT
>TRBD2|.|TRBJ2-7|TRBV24-1
CATSDFRLAGFQTYEQYF
TGTGCCACCAGTGATTTCCGGCTAGCGGGTTTTCAGACCTACGAGCAGTACTTC
>.|.|TRBJ1-4|TRBV27
CASSPGRKNEKLFF
TGTGCCAGCAGCCCGGGACGGAAAAATGAAAAACTGTTTTTT
>TRBD2|.|TRBJ2-3|TRBV2
CARKTKRVAGLTDTQYF
TGTGCCAGAAAGACGAAGAGGGTAGCGGGATTGACAGATACGCAGTATTTT
>.|.|TRBJ2-5|TRBV27
CASSPDPQGGETQYF
TGTGCCAGCAGCCCAGACCCTCAGGGTGGAGAGACCCAGTACTTC
>.|few|TRBJ1-2|TRBV30
CAWSLGGGYGYTF
TGTGCCTGGTCTCTCGGAGGGGGGTATGGCTACACCTTC
>.|few|TRBJ1-2|TRBV27
CASRQTGKYGYTF
TGTGCCAGCAGACAAACAGGGAAGTATGGCTACACCTTC
>.|few|TRBJ2-4|TRBV2
CASTLGGLAKNIQYF
TGTGCCAGCACTCTGGGAGGTCTAGCCAAAAACATTCAGTACTTC
>.|.|TRBJ2-7|TRBV7-3
CASSLNGGQPSYEQYF
TGTGCCAGCAGCTTAAATGGAGGGCAGCCTTCCTACGAGCAGTACTTC
>.|.|TRBJ2-5|TRBV29-1
CSVRLSETQYF
TGCAGCGTCCGGTTGTCAGAGACCCAGTACTTC
>TRBD1|.|TRBJ2-2|TRBV20-1
CSAREGTAAGELFF
TGCAGTGCTAGAGAGGGGACAGCCGCCGGGGAGCTGTTTTTT
>.|few|TRBJ2-5|TRBV18
CASSPRLGTETQYF
TGTGCCAGCTCACCCAGACTCGGTACGGAGACCCAGTACTTC
>TRBD1|.|TRBJ2-1|TRBV7-2
CASSLGQGAYEQFF
TGTGCCAGCAGCTTAGGACAGGGGGCCTATGAGCAGTTCTTC
>TRBD1|few|TRBJ1-2|TRBV7-2
CASSAGQGTGYGYTF
TGTGCCAGCAGCGCCGGACAGGGTACAGGTTATGGCTACACCTTC
>.|few|TRBJ1-4|TRBV7-9
CASSLTGLRGEKLFF
TGTGCCAGCAGCTTAACGGGGCTCAGGGGTGAAAAACTGTTTTTT
>TRBD2|.|TRBJ2-5|TRBV20-1
CSARSGRAVETQYF
TGCAGTGCGAGAAGCGGGAGGGCCGTGGAGACCCAGTACTTC
>.|.|TRBJ1-6|TRBV7-9
CASSRSGAYNSPLHF
TGTGCCAGCAGCCGTTCCGGGGCCTATAATTCACCCCTCCACTTT